This entry concerns a single T cell receptor beta chain. The data are from a study of T cell repertoires in cytomegalovirus infection. TCRdb used MiXCR to reprocess the reads, holding one entry per CDR3 protein. The data show 270,000 or so distinct CDR3 sequences, with approximately 15% seen just once and more than 45% held by the top ten. V gave up 7 bases and J gave up 7 bases, with 16 bases separating them. This CDR3 contains 13 residues. Per germline, CDR1 DFQATT and CDR2 SNEGSKA (reference sequence). The chain employs TRBV20-1 and TRBJ1-4; possible D gene TRBD1, 6 bases. The origin of this receptor is a human donor in good health (CMV status not recorded). Some clones in this sample may be carry-over from other donors' samples. The sequencing input was CD8+ T cells from PBMCs. The CDR3 reads CSDPRGGGEKLFF. CDR3 sequence (DNA): TGCAGTGACCCGCGGGGAGGGGGTGAAAAACTGTTTTTT.